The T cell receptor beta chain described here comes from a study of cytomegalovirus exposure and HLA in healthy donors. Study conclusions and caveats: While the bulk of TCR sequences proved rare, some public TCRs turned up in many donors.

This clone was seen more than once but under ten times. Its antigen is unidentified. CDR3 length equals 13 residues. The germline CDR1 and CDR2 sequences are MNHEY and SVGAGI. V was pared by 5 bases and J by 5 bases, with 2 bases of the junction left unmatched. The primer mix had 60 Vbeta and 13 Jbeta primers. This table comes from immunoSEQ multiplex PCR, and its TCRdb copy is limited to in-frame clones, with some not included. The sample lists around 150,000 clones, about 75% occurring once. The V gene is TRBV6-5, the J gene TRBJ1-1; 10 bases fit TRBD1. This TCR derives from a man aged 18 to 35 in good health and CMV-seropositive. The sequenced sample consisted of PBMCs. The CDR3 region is CASSGGQGTEAFF. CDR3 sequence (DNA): TGTGCCAGCAGTGGGGGACAGGGGACTGAAGCTTTCTTT.